This TCR beta chain was observed in a study of blood T cells in healthy people across ages. Using a J-beta primer mix together with a sample-barcoded 5' primer, a second PCR was run for roughly 7 to 12 cycles. In TCRdb, the 5' RACE reads were re-called with MiXCR into one record per CDR3 protein. Of just under 900,000 distinct CDR3 sequences in the sample, under 35% were seen once. This sequence originates from a woman at least 80 years old in good health. Input material: blood.

In nucleotides, the CDR3 is TGTGCCAGCAGCTTAGTGGGTCAAGGGGCTTTCTTT. As protein: CASSLVGQGAFF. The chain combines TRBV7-9 with TRBJ1-1; D unresolved. Germline CDR1 SEHNR, CDR2 FQNEAQ (reference sequence). This CDR3 comprises 12 residues. V shed 1 base and J shed 11 bases, with 11 bases lying between them. The whole variable domain, remainder taken from reference TRBV7-9 and TRBJ1-1, is DTGVSQNPRHKITKRGQNVTFRCDPISEHNRLYWYRQTLGQGPEFLTYFQNEAQLEKSRLLSDRFSAERPKGSFSTLEIQRTEQGDSAMYLCASSLVGQGAFFGQGTRLTVV.